This passage covers 3 T cell receptor beta chains from one sample sequenced in a study of T cell repertoires in cytomegalovirus infection. Each CDR3 protein is one row after TCRdb ran MiXCR on the reads. Among about 110,000 distinct CDR3 sequences listed, around 45% were seen once. Their antigen targets remain unknown. Sequencing was performed on CD8+ T cells from cultured PBMCs, taken from culture after CMV antigen stimulation. All receptors derive from a human donor in good health (CMV status not recorded). Some clones in this sample may be carry-over from other donors' samples.

In this sample, this clonotype turned up a few times. The genes are TRBV5-1 and TRBJ2-3; D may match TRBD1 or TRBD2 (6 bases each). CDR1 and CDR2 from the germline V gene are SGHRS and YFSETQ. The CDR3 loop spans 19 amino acids. Deletions cut 0 bases from V and 0 bases from J, with 20 bases between. CDR3 loop: CASSLGSQLTGTSTDTQYF. The CDR3 nucleotides read TGCGCCAGCAGCTTGGGTAGCCAACTCACAGGGACTAGCACAGATACGCAGTATTTT. Looking up the rest from reference TRBV5-1 and TRBJ2-3 gives the full variable domain: KAGVTQTPRYLIKTRGQQVTLSCSPISGHRSVSWYQQTPGQGLQFLFEYFSETQRNKGNFPGRFSGRQFSNSRSEMNVSTLELGDSALYLCASSLGSQLTGTSTDTQYFGPGTRLTVL.

The V gene is TRBV20-1, the J gene TRBJ2-1; 10 bases map to TRBD2. CDR3 length: 14 amino acids. The junction had 9 bases not matched to a gene; V was cut back by 4 bases and J by 9 bases. In germline, CDR1 is DFQATT, CDR2 SNEGSKA (reference sequence). The CDR3 loop reads CSATFASGGAEQFF. The DNA for the CDR3 is TGCAGTGCTACCTTTGCTAGCGGGGGCGCTGAGCAGTTCTTC.

This clonotype was seen only once. The rearrangement uses TRBV9 and TRBJ2-3, with TRBD1 matching over 8 bases. This CDR3 is built from 16 residues. Trimming took 4 bases from V and 0 from J; bases not matched to a gene: 7. Looked up from germline, CDR1 is SGDLS and CDR2 is YYNGEE. The CDR3 nucleotides are TGTGCCAGCAGCACCCCCCAGGGGGCCAGCACAGATACGCAGTATTTT. Amino acids: CASSTPQGASTDTQYF. Supplemented by reference TRBV9 and TRBJ2-3, the full variable domain reads DSGVTQTPKHLITATGQRVTLRCSPRSGDLSVYWYQQSLDQGLQFLIQYYNGEERAKGNILERFSAQQFPDLHSELNLSSLELGDSALYFCASSTPQGASTDTQYFGPGTRLTVL.